This TCR beta chain was obtained from a study of blood T cell repertoires in COVID-19. Turning to the study itself: COVID-19 samples collected from the United States, Italy and Spain covered acute and convalescent phases. PBMCs, B-cell-depleted T cells, or T cells provided the cDNA or gDNA that made up the material.

Methods used by the authors: Using reference gene primer amplification, nucleated cell counts were estimated. TCRdb's copy holds only in-frame clones and misses some; the assay was immunoSEQ multiplex PCR. For V, J and clone size, that table is used; D and trimming come from the DNA. The data hold about 31,000 clones, with around nine tenths observed a single time. V dropped 3 bases and J dropped 1 base, with 15 bases sitting between them. The V gene's germline CDR1 is DFQATT and CDR2 SNEGSKA (reference sequence). CDR3 length equals 15 residues. This clonotype originated in a man between 65 and 85 years old with active or convalescent COVID-19. This chain joins TRBV20-1 and TRBJ1-1, with D maybe TRBD1 (6 bases). Material: peripheral blood. CDR3 amino acids: CSASDRIRGNTEAFF. For the CDR3, the DNA is TGCAGTGCTAGTGACAGGATCCGGGGGAACACTGAAGCTTTCTTT.